The clone carrying this T cell receptor (beta chain) occurred once. The sample comes from a study of T cells after somatic rescue of genetic block. Germline V CDR1 and CDR2: SNHLY, FYNNEI. The CDR3 is 13 residues long. The J segment lost 6 bases and the V segment lost 10 bases, leaving 8 bases of the junction unmatched. The table came from immunoSEQ multiplex PCR; TCRdb's copy has only in-frame clones and leaves some out. The table shows 70,000 or so clones, with just over 90% occurring only once. Sequencing was performed on peripheral blood mononuclear cells (PBMCs). This clonotype was obtained from a man aged 35 to 55. The chain joins TRBV2 to TRBJ1-5; 8 bases match TRBD1. CDR3 DNA sequence: TGTGCCATCGCGGCAGGGGGCGGTCAGCCCCAGCATTTT. Protein: CAIAAGGGQPQHF.